The clone carrying this T cell receptor (beta chain) was observed at least ten times. The V end lost 4 bases, the J end lost 2 bases, and 12 bases lay between the germline ends. Looked up from germline, CDR1 is SGHTA and CDR2 is FQGNSA. CDR3 length: 15 residues. This record belongs to a study of T cells after posttransplantation cyclophosphamide. Using immunoSEQ multiplex PCR, the repertoire was profiled, and TCRdb retains in-frame clones only, with some absent. There are about 38,000 clones in the sample, none observed a single time. The TCR sequence derives from a man aged 50 to 60 in good health, CMV-negative, and a related stem cell transplant donor. What was sequenced was PBMCs. The chain links TRBV7-2 to TRBJ2-1; no clear D. This CDR3 reads CASSSYLSTYNEQFF. CDR3 in DNA: TGTGCCAGCAGCTCCTACCTTAGTACCTACAATGAGCAGTTCTTC.